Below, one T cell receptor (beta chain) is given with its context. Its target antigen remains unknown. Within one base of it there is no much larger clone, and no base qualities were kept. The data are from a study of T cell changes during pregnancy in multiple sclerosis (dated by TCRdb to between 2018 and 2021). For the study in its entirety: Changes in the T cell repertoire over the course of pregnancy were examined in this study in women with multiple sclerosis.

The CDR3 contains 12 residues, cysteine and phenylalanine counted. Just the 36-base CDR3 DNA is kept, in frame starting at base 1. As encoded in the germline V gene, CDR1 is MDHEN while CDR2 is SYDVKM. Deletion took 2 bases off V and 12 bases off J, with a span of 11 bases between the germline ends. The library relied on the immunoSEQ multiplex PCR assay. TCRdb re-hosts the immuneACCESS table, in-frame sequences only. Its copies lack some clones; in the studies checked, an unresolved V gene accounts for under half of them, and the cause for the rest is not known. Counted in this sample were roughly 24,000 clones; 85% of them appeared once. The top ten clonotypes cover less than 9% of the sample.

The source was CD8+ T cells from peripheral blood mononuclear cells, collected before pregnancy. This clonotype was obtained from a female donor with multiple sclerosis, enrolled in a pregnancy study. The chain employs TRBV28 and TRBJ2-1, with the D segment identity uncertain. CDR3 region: CASSLRIELQFF. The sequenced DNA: TGTGCCAGCAGTTTACGAATCGAGTTGCAGTTCTTC.